This T cell receptor beta chain emerged from a study of cytomegalovirus exposure and HLA in healthy donors. About this clone itself: The target antigen is unknown.

Assay used: immunoSEQ multiplex PCR; TCRdb lists only in-frame clones, some missing. Found here are over 60,000 clones, 90% to 95% of them singletons; the top ten hold about 4.4%. Study results and caveats: In vitro assays verified that three CMV-associated chains recognized CMV antigens specifically.

CDR1 is MGHRA and CDR2 is YSYEKL in the germline V gene. The CDR3 has 16 amino acids. V was clipped by 0 bases and J by 0 bases, with 9 bases between them. This TCR derives from a man aged 18 to 29 in good health and CMV-seropositive. The J gene is TRBJ1-5, the V gene TRBV4-1; unclear D gene. Sequences were obtained from PBMCs. The CDR3 nucleotides are TGCGCCAGCAGCCAAGAGGAGGGTTATAGCAATCAGCCCCAGCATTTT. Its protein is CASSQEEGYSNQPQHF.